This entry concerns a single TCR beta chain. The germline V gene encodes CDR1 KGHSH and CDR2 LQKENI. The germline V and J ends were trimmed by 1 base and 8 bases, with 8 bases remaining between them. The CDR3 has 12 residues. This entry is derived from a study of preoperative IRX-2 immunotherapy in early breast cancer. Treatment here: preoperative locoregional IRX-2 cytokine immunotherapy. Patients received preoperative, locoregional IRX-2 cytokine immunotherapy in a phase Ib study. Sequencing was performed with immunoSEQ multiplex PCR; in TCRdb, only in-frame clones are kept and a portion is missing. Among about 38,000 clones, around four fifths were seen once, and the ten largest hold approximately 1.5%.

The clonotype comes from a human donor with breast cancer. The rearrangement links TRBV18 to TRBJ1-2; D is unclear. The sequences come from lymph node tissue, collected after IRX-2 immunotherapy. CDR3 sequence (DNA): TGTGCCAGCTCACCACAGGATCAAGGCTACACCTTC. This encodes CASSPQDQGYTF.